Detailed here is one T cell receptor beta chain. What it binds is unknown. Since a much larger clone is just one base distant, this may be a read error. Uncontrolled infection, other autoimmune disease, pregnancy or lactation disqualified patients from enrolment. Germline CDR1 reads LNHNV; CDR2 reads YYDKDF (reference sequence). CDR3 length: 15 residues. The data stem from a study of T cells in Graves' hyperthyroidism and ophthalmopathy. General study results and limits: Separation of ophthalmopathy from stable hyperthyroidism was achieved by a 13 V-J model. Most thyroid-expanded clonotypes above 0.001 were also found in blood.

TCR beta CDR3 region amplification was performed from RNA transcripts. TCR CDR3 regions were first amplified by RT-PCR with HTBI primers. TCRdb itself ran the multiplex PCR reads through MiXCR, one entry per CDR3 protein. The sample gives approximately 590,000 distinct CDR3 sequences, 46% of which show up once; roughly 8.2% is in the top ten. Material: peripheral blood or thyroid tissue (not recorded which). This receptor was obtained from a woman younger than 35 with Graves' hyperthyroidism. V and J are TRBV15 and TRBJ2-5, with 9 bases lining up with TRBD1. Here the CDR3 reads CATSGGTGRWETRYF. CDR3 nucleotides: TGTGCCACCAGCGGGGGGACAGGGAGATGGGAGACCCGGTACTTC.